Below are 18 T cell receptor beta chains sequenced from a single sample in a study of CD8 T cells in ankylosing spondylitis. Whole-study results and caveats: For ankylosing spondylitis blood, a TCR beta motif of seven to nine highly homologous variants appeared characteristic.

Their antigen targets remain unknown. TCRdb redid the calling of the 5' RACE reads with MiXCR, one entry per CDR3 protein. The profile shows under 250,000 distinct CDR3 sequences, just under 7.5% of them singletons. The sample taken for sequencing was blood, either unsorted or a sorted T cell fraction (not recorded which). The source is a male donor with ankylosing spondylitis.

This clonotype has a count of ten or more. CDR3 bases: TGTGCCAGCAGTTTGGATATGGGAGCCAAAAACATTCAGTACTTC. Translation gives CASSLDMGAKNIQYF. The V and J genes are TRBV28 and TRBJ2-4; no clear D gene. In germline, CDR1 is MDHEN, CDR2 SYDVKM. V was cut by 3 bases and J by 0 bases, with 9 bases left in between. This CDR3 is built from 15 residues. The whole variable domain, filled in from reference TRBV28 and TRBJ2-4, reads DVKVTQSSRYLVKRTGEKVFLECVQDMDHENMFWYRQDPGLGLRLIYFSYDVKMKEKGDIPEGYSVSREKKERFSLILESASTNQTSMYLCASSLDMGAKNIQYFGAGTRLSVL.

This clonotype was seen repeatedly, ten times or more. This chain connects TRBV7-9 to TRBJ1-2; the D is unclear. The V gene's germline CDR1 is SEHNR and CDR2 FQNEAQ (reference sequence). With 5 bases removed from V and 5 bases from J, the gap between germline ends came to 15 bases. The CDR3 runs to 14 residues. The CDR3 here is CASSLLTSPYGYTF. CDR3 DNA: TGTGCCAGCAGCCTCCTAACTAGCCCGTATGGCTACACCTTC.

This clonotype has ten or more counts. The chain is built from TRBV11-2 and TRBJ2-3, with 9 bases lining up with TRBD2. The trim removed 5 bases at V and 3 bases at J, leaving 6 bases unmatched. CDR1 is SGHAT and CDR2 is FQNNGV in the germline V gene. This CDR3 comprises 15 residues. In DNA, the CDR3 is TGTGCCAGCAGCCTGGGCGGGAGGGCGACAGATACGCAGTATTTT. This encodes CASSLGGRATDTQYF.

This clonotype has a count of ten or more. The chain uses TRBV29-1 and TRBJ2-7; D unclear. Trimming took off 5 bases at V and 5 bases at J, with 7 bases between the two ends. The CDR3 is 10 residues long. Germline V lookup: CDR1 SQVTM, CDR2 ANQGSEA. CDR3 in amino acids: CSVSSHEQYF. For the CDR3, the DNA is TGCAGCGTTTCTTCCCACGAGCAGTACTTC.

This clonotype was picked up many times. The rearrangement joins TRBV4-1 to TRBJ2-2; D is unresolved. CDR1 and CDR2 from the germline V gene are MGHRA and YSYEKL. V lost 1 base to trimming and J lost 4 bases, with 10 bases between them. The CDR3 has 15 amino acids. CDR3 amino acids: CASSQVSPGTGELFF. The CDR3 region has the DNA TGCGCCAGCAGCCAAGTATCGCCGGGCACCGGGGAGCTGTTTTTT.

This clonotype was counted between two and nine times. J is TRBJ2-7 and V is TRBV6-2 or TRBV6-3, with D perhaps matching TRBD1 or TRBD2 (5 bases each). Trimming left V 1 base short and J 3 bases short, with 13 bases between. The CDR3 consists of 15 residues. The germline gives CDR1 MNHEY, CDR2 SVGEGT. Here the CDR3 reads CASSYFRVAGYEQYF. The CDR3 bases are TGTGCCAGCAGTTACTTCAGGGTCGCGGGCTACGAGCAGTACTTC.

In its sample, this clonotype was seen many times. The chain joins TRBV7-9 to TRBJ1-2; TRBD1 matches at 7 bases. The CDR3 contains 14 residues. The junction had 2 bases not matched to a gene; V was cut back by 2 bases and J by 2 bases. Germline V CDR1 and CDR2: SEHNR, FQNEAQ (reference sequence). The CDR3 bases are TGTGCCAGCAGCTTAAGGGACAGCAACTATGGCTACACCTTC. It specifies CASSLRDSNYGYTF.

This clonotype was detected many times. The V call is TRBV4-2, the J call TRBJ2-7; possible D gene TRBD2, 6 bases. Germline assignment: CDR1 LGHNA and CDR2 YNFKEQ. V lost 4 bases and J 3 bases, leaving 22 bases between the germline ends. The CDR3 is 17 amino acids. The CDR3 here is CASSPDPRRDGSYEQYF. The DNA for the CDR3 is TGTGCCAGCAGCCCCGACCCCCGGCGGGATGGGAGCTACGAGCAGTACTTC.

Ten or more counts support this clonotype. The V and J genes are TRBV6-4 and TRBJ2-3; TRBD1 matches at 7 bases. The V gene's germline CDR1 is MRHNA and CDR2 SNTAGT. J was trimmed by 4 bases and V by 0 bases; bases with no gene match: 1. The CDR3 spans 14 residues. The DNA of the CDR3 is TGTGCCAGCAGTGACTCAGGGGGCGCAGATACGCAGTATTTT. Protein: CASSDSGGADTQYF.

This clonotype was detected a few times. This chain uses TRBV29-1 with TRBJ1-1; D is undetermined. CDR1 is SQVTM and CDR2 is ANQGSEA in the germline V gene. The CDR3 runs 12 residues. The V and J ends lost 4 bases and 1 base respectively, with 7 bases between them. The CDR3, as DNA: TGCAGCGTTGTTTGGGGGAACACTGAAGCTTTCTTT. Its protein product is CSVVWGNTEAFF.

This clonotype came up many times. DNA of the CDR3: TGTGCCAGCAGTTTACGGCTATCCTACAATGAGCAGTTCTTC. Protein: CASSLRLSYNEQFF. The chain joins TRBV27 to TRBJ2-1, with no clear D. Germline V gene lookup returns CDR1 MNHEY and CDR2 SMNVEV (reference sequence). V was clipped by 2 bases and J by 1 base, with 6 bases between them. This CDR3 comprises 14 residues.

This clonotype was detected ten times or more. The rearrangement links TRBV5-1 to TRBJ2-7; the D is unclear. The ends were cut back, 5 bases at V and 2 bases at J, with 17 bases in the middle. CDR1 is SGHRS and CDR2 is YFSETQ in the germline V gene. CDR3 length: 15 residues. The DNA of the CDR3 is TGCGCCAGCAGGGTTGATTCGATGCCCGCCTACGAGCAGTACTTC. Its protein is CASRVDSMPAYEQYF. Full variable domain (remainder filled in from reference TRBV5-1 and TRBJ2-7): KAGVTQTPRYLIKTRGQQVTLSCSPISGHRSVSWYQQTPGQGLQFLFEYFSETQRNKGNFPGRFSGRQFSNSRSEMNVSTLELGDSALYLCASRVDSMPAYEQYFGPGTRLTVT.

This chain links TRBV10-3 with TRBJ1-5; D is possibly TRBD1 (5 bases). Per germline, CDR1 ENHRY and CDR2 SYGVKD. The CDR3 totals 16 residues. V lost 0 bases to trimming and J lost 1 base, with 10 bases between them. CDR3 in DNA: TGTGCCATCAGTGAGTCTTTGCGGGGGAGCAATCAGCCCCAGCATTTT. Translated, it gives CAISESLRGSNQPQHF.

This clonotype was counted many times. The CDR3 here is CASSPTEPYEQYF. The CDR3, as DNA: TGTGCCAGCAGCCCGACAGAACCCTACGAGCAGTACTTC. This chain uses TRBV7-8 with TRBJ2-7, with D tentatively TRBD1 (5 bases). V was clipped by 5 bases and J by 2 bases, with 10 bases between them. CDR1 and CDR2 from the germline V gene are SGHVS and FQNEAQ. This CDR3 has 13 residues.

V is TRBV4-1 and J is TRBJ2-3; D remains unclear. Germline loops: CDR1 MGHRA, CDR2 YSYEKL. The CDR3 totals 13 residues. Trimming cost V 0 bases and J 6 bases, with 7 bases left between them. The CDR3 loop reads CASSQDDEDTQYF. The CDR3 DNA reads as TGCGCCAGCAGCCAAGATGACGAGGATACGCAGTATTTT.

This clonotype was seen many times. The chain recombines TRBV6-5 with TRBJ1-1; D unresolved. This CDR3 is 16 amino acids long. V lost 2 bases and J lost 2, with 15 bases in between. CDR1 MNHEY and CDR2 SVGAGI come from the germline V gene. The CDR3 loop is CASSYPPGPHNTEAFF. As DNA, the CDR3 is TGTGCCAGCAGTTACCCGCCAGGACCCCACAACACTGAAGCTTTCTTT.

This clonotype was detected a few times. The chain couples TRBV3-1 to TRBJ1-2; no definite D call. The germline V gene has CDR1 LGHDT and CDR2 YNNKEL (reference sequence). The CDR3 is 14 amino acids. V dropped 0 bases and J dropped 5 bases, with 10 bases sitting between them. CDR3 sequence: CASSQEVFGYGYTF. CDR3 DNA sequence: TGTGCCAGCAGCCAAGAGGTTTTTGGGTATGGCTACACCTTC.

V usage is TRBV30 and J usage is TRBJ2-2; 7 bases map to TRBD1. CDR1 and CDR2 from the germline V gene are GTSNPN and SVGIG (reference sequence). This CDR3 comprises 15 residues. Trimming cost V 0 bases and J 3 bases; bases outside gene matches: 4. CDR3 region: CAWSVGTDYTGELFF. CDR3 coding DNA: TGTGCCTGGAGTGTAGGGACAGACTACACCGGGGAGCTGTTTTTT.